Detailed here is one T cell receptor (beta chain). Its antigen is not identified. Only in-frame clones appear in the TCRdb table, and some are missing; sequencing was by immunoSEQ multiplex PCR. The sample yields tens of thousands of clones, over 75% seen once. This entry belongs to a study of PD-1 blockade in classical Hodgkin lymphoma. V lost 3 bases and J lost 0, with 11 bases in between. The CDR3 runs to 15 residues. The time point: cycle 4 day 1 (C4D1), after 6 weeks of nivolumab. Each patient experienced a relapse that followed autologous stem cell transplantation, and brentuximab vedotin exposure varied. Thawed PBMCs were the source of CD4+ T cells, purified by magnetic negative selection. The study's findings and limits: CD8+ TCR diversity did not rise significantly by C4D1, unlike CD4+. Compared with healthy donors, newly diagnosed patients reportedly showed lower baseline TCR diversity. Patients starting nivolumab less than 1 year after ASCT had lower diversity and were excluded from later analyses.

The sequencing here drew on CD4+ T cells from blood, taken before the fourth cycle of nivolumab. The chain recombines TRBV23-1 with TRBJ1-1; D not resolved. TRBV23-1 falls under the ORF class, with uncertain function. The sequence was obtained from a human donor with classical Hodgkin lymphoma. This CDR3 reads CASSHGARVNTEAFF. The CDR3 DNA sequence: TGCGCCAGCAGTCATGGTGCACGAGTGAACACTGAAGCTTTCTTT.